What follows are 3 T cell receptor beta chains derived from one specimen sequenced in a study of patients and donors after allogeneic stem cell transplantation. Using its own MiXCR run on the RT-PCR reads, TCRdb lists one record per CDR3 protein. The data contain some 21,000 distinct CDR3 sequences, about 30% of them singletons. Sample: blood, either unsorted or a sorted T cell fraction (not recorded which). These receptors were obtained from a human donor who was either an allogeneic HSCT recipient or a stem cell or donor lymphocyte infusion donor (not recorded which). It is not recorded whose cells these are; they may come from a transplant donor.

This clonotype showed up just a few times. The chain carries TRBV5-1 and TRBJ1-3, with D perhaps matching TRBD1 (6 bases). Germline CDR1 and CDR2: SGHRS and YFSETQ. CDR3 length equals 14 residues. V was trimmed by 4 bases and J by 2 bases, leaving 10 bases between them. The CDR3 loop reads CASSPRTAGNTIYF. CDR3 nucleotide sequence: TGCGCCAGCAGCCCGAGGACAGCTGGAAACACCATATATTTT.

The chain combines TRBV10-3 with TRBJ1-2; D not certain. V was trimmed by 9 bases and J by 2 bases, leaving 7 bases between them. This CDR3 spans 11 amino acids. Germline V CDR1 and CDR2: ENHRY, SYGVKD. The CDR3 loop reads CAMPKNYGYTF. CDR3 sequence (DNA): TGTGCCATGCCCAAAAACTATGGCTACACCTTC.

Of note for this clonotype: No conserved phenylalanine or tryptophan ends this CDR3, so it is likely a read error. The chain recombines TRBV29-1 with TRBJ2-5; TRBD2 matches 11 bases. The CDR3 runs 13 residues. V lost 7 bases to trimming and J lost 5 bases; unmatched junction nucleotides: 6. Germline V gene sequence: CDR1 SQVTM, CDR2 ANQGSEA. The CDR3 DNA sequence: TGCAGCGCCGTACTAGCGGGGGTGGAGACCCAGTACCTC. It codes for CSAVLAGVETQYL.